The 19 T cell receptor beta chains below all came from one sample that was sequenced in a study of blood T cell repertoires in COVID-19. The assay was immunoSEQ multiplex PCR, and TCRdb's table has in-frame clones only and misses some. The sample consists of about 130,000 clones, over 75% of them appearing once. Source material: peripheral blood. These receptors all come from a man of 80 years or more with active or convalescent COVID-19.

This chain connects TRBV7-2 to TRBJ2-7, with 7 bases lining up with TRBD2. Germline-derived CDR1 and CDR2 are SGHTA and FQGNSA. The V gene end was trimmed by 5 bases and the J gene end by 2 bases; junction bases not matched to a gene: 15. The CDR3 totals 17 residues. CDR3 region: CASSQNTWGEGAYEQYF. Written as DNA, the CDR3 is TGTGCCAGCAGCCAAAACACCTGGGGGGAGGGAGCCTACGAGCAGTACTTC.

This chain joins TRBV24-1 and TRBJ1-2; 10 bases map to TRBD1. CDR1 KGHDR and CDR2 SFDVKD come from the germline V gene. V was clipped by 7 bases and J by 6 bases; unmatched bases: 10. This CDR3 has 15 amino acids. In DNA form, the CDR3 reads TGTGCCACCAGATCCGGGTCGGGACAGGGGAATGGCTACACCTTC. Residues: CATRSGSGQGNGYTF.

The genes are TRBV29-1 and TRBJ2-5, with 8 bases fitting TRBD2. This CDR3 region has 14 residues. Germline CDR1 and CDR2: SQVTM and ANQGSEA. Trimming cost V 3 bases and J 5 bases; bases outside gene matches: 8. CDR3 amino acids: CSVEPGGPWETQYF. The CDR3 nucleotides are TGCAGCGTTGAGCCGGGAGGGCCCTGGGAGACCCAGTACTTC.

The genes are TRBV6-2 or TRBV6-3 and TRBJ1-1; 9 bases match TRBD1. The germline V gene has CDR1 MNHEY and CDR2 SVGEGT. The length of the CDR3 is 14 residues. Losses at the gene ends were 6 bases for V and 4 bases for J; bases not matched to a gene: 6. The CDR3 nucleotides are TGTGCCAGCAGCAAGGACAGGGGTGCCACTGAAGCTTTCTTT. Translation gives CASSKDRGATEAFF.

The chain is built from TRBV24-1 and TRBJ1-2; D unresolved. V was trimmed by 10 bases and J by 5 bases, leaving 16 bases between them. CDR1 is KGHDR, CDR2 SFDVKD, per germline. This CDR3 spans 13 amino acids. CDR3 region: CATSTAGPYGYTF. The CDR3 DNA is TGTGCCACATCGACGGCGGGTCCTTATGGCTACACCTTC.

This clone was observed once. The chain joins TRBV4-2 to TRBJ2-7; a possible D gene is TRBD1 (6 bases). Germline CDR1 reads LGHNA; CDR2 reads YNFKEQ. The ends were cut back, 4 bases at V and 5 bases at J, with 12 bases in the middle. The CDR3 spans 13 residues. The CDR3 sequence: CASSLTGFNEQYF. DNA for the CDR3: TGTGCCAGCAGCCTCACAGGGTTCAACGAGCAGTACTTC.

This chain connects TRBV27 to TRBJ2-5; 16 bases fit TRBD2. The CDR3 runs 20 residues. The germline CDR1 and CDR2 sequences are MNHEY and SMNVEV (reference sequence). V was pared by 9 bases and J by 4 bases, with 20 bases of the junction left unmatched. CDR3 DNA sequence: TGTGCCAGTCGCCGCAGGCTTGAGGCGGGACTAGCGGGGGGGGGAGAGACCCAGTACTTC. Translating gives CASRRRLEAGLAGGGETQYF.

The chain combines TRBV24-1 with TRBJ1-2, with 7 bases aligning to TRBD1. The V and J ends lost 4 bases and 2 bases, in that order; junction bases with no gene match: 6. Germline V lookup: CDR1 KGHDR, CDR2 SFDVKD. The CDR3 covers 15 residues. The CDR3 bases are TGTGCCACCAGTGACCAACGACAGGGCAACTATGGCTACACCTTC. Amino acid sequence: CATSDQRQGNYGYTF.

The chain combines TRBV11-2 with TRBJ2-1; 8 bases are a match to TRBD1. Germline assignment: CDR1 SGHAT and CDR2 FQNNGV. V was clipped by 3 bases and J by 4 bases; unmatched bases: 5. This CDR3 spans 15 amino acids. In nucleotides, the CDR3 is TGTGCCAGCAGCTTCGACAGGGGCCGATACAATGAGCAGTTCTTC. Protein product: CASSFDRGRYNEQFF.

This clone was found once. CDR3: CASSSDGQVYNEQFF. The CDR3 DNA reads TGTGCCAGCAGCTCCGATGGACAGGTCTACAATGAGCAGTTCTTC. The rearrangement joins TRBV11-3 to TRBJ2-1; TRBD1 aligns across 7 bases. In germline, CDR1 is SGHNT, CDR2 YENEEA. Trimming at V came to 4 bases and at J to 3 bases, leaving 6 bases not matched to a gene. This CDR3 has 15 residues.

This chain connects TRBV28 to TRBJ2-7, with 7 bases lining up with TRBD2. The CDR3 is 18 amino acids. Unmatched junction bases numbered 19, after V lost 8 bases and J lost 0 bases. Germline CDR1 and CDR2: MDHEN and SYDVKM. Written as DNA, the CDR3 is TGTGCCAGCGCGGCGGGGCTAGCGGAGGGAGTTAGCTCCTACGAGCAGTACTTC. Its protein product is CASAAGLAEGVSSYEQYF.

This rearrangement joins TRBV2 to TRBJ2-7; TRBD2 aligns across 8 bases. The CDR3 has 15 amino acids. Germline V gene sequence: CDR1 SNHLY, CDR2 FYNNEI. Trimming at V came to 2 bases and at J to 2 bases, leaving 5 bases not matched to a gene. The CDR3 nucleotides are TGTGCCAGCAGTGAAAGGGCCGGGAGGGCCTACGAGCAGTACTTC. Translated: CASSERAGRAYEQYF.

The rearrangement uses TRBV5-1 and TRBJ2-5, with 8 bases matching TRBD2. Germline CDR1 SGHRS, CDR2 YFSETQ. J lost 1 base, V lost 7 bases, and 3 bases had no gene match. CDR3 length: 13 amino acids. CDR3 nucleotides: TGCGCCAGCCAACGGGAGGGCCAAGAGACCCAGTACTTC. It is translated as CASQREGQETQYF.

This clone occurred a few times. V and J are TRBV30 and TRBJ1-1; 8 bases align to TRBD1. V dropped 0 bases and J dropped 3; count of bases not matched to a gene: 9. Germline V CDR1 and CDR2: GTSNPN, SVGIG (reference sequence). The CDR3 contains 16 residues. The CDR3 is CAWSVPRTGWDTEAFF. CDR3 sequence (DNA): TGTGCCTGGAGTGTACCGAGGACAGGGTGGGACACTGAAGCTTTCTTT.

CDR3 in amino acids: CASSVVAGASYEQYF. CDR3 sequence (DNA): TGTGCCAGCAGCGTAGTGGCGGGGGCCTCCTACGAGCAGTACTTC. The chain uses TRBV9 and TRBJ2-7; D is perhaps TRBD2 (7 bases). Trimming removed 0 bases at V and 0 bases at J, with 10 bases between. The CDR3 spans 15 residues. The germline V gene encodes CDR1 SGDLS and CDR2 YYNGEE.

The chain couples TRBV5-1 to TRBJ2-7, with TRBD1 matching 7 bases. The CDR3 consists of 15 residues. Per germline, CDR1 SGHRS and CDR2 YFSETQ. V trimming: 4 bases; J trimming: 3 bases; junction bases outside the gene matches: 10. CDR3: CASSIRQGPNYEQYF. The CDR3 nucleotides are TGCGCCAGCAGCATCAGACAGGGCCCCAACTACGAGCAGTACTTC.

V and J are TRBV27 and TRBJ1-1, with D perhaps matching TRBD1 (5 bases). The germline V gene encodes CDR1 MNHEY and CDR2 SMNVEV (reference sequence). V lost 3 bases to trimming and J lost 1 base, with 12 bases between them. The CDR3 runs to 15 residues. CDR3 amino acids: CASSFTGGWNTEAFF. DNA of the CDR3: TGTGCCAGCAGTTTTACCGGGGGATGGAACACTGAAGCTTTCTTT.

CDR3 in amino acids: CASCRDRVVSPLHF. CDR3 nucleotides: TGTGCCAGTTGCCGGGACAGGGTAGTTTCACCCCTCCACTTT. V is TRBV6-5 and J is TRBJ1-6; the match to TRBD1 covers 9 bases. Trimming at V came to 9 bases and at J to 9 bases, leaving 9 bases not matched to a gene. This CDR3 is built from 14 residues. CDR1 is MNHEY, CDR2 SVGAGI, per germline.

This chain uses TRBV19 with TRBJ1-2, with 8 bases matching TRBD1. J lost 4 bases, V lost 9 bases, and 7 bases had no gene match. This CDR3 has 13 amino acids. The germline CDR1 and CDR2 sequences are LNHDA and SQIVND (reference sequence). The CDR3 region has the DNA TGTGCCAGCACCGACAGGGGCGGCTATGGCTACACCTTC. Translated, it gives CASTDRGGYGYTF. The whole variable domain, filled in from reference TRBV19 and TRBJ1-2, reads DGGITQSPKYLFRKEGQNVTLSCEQNLNHDAMYWYRQDPGQGLRLIYYSQIVNDFQKGDIAEGYSVSREKKESFPLTVTSAQKNPTAFYLCASTDRGGYGYTFGSGTRLTVV.